These 18 T cell receptor beta chains were sequenced from one sample in a study of CD8+CD57+ T cells in acquired aplastic anemia. CDR3 and TCR beta VDJ profiling relied on a genomic DNA template. TCRdb itself ran the reads through MiXCR, one entry per CDR3 protein. The data show approximately 150,000 distinct CDR3 sequences, less than 60% seen once. Those patients picked for sequencing had displayed CD8+CD57+ cell expansion on flow cytometry. Sequencing was carried out using sorted CD4+, CD8+, or CD8+CD57+ T cells (not recorded which) from PBMCs. These receptors were taken from a human donor with aplastic anemia.

In regard to this clonotype: One junction end does not reproduce the germline sequence, and a read error may be involved. V and J are TRBV2 and TRBJ2-1; D perhaps matches TRBD2 (5 bases). CDR1 is SNHLY, CDR2 FYNNEI, per germline. The CDR3 runs 16 residues. The DNA for the CDR3 is TGTGCCAGCGGTGTGGAGGCCCTACACTCCTACAATGGGCAGTTCTTC. This sequence encodes CASGVEALHSYNGQFF.

The chain combines TRBV7-8 with TRBJ2-7; the match to TRBD1 covers 8 bases. The J segment lost 6 bases and the V segment lost 3 bases, leaving 10 bases of the junction unmatched. The CDR3 length is 15 residues. Germline V CDR1 and CDR2: SGHVS, FQNEAQ. CDR3: CASSFGQGGLGEQYF. In DNA, the CDR3 is TGTGCCAGCAGCTTTGGACAGGGAGGATTGGGCGAGCAGTACTTC.

This clonotype appeared a single time. The chain is built from TRBV29-1 and TRBJ2-7, with a possible D match to TRBD2 (7 bases). The CDR3 consists of 14 residues. The V end was cut by 3 bases, the J end by 5 bases, with 17 bases between. Germline V CDR1 and CDR2: SQVTM, ANQGSEA. CDR3 coding DNA: TGCAGCGTTGAGTCCGGGGGGCGGGGAAACGAGCAGTACTTC. It encodes CSVESGGRGNEQYF.

The chain uses TRBV19 and TRBJ1-6, with D hard to call. V was trimmed by 4 bases and J by 10 bases, leaving 8 bases between them. Germline V gene sequence: CDR1 LNHDA, CDR2 SQIVND (reference sequence). The CDR3 length is 12 residues. CDR3 sequence: CASSKMESPLHF. As DNA, the CDR3 is TGTGCCAGTAGTAAGATGGAGTCACCCCTCCACTTT.

The chain combines TRBV7-9 with TRBJ2-7; 8 bases align to TRBD1. CDR1 SEHNR and CDR2 FQNEAQ come from the germline V gene (reference sequence). V trimming: 5 bases; J trimming: 4 bases; junction bases outside the gene matches: 4. The CDR3 sequence is 13 residues long. DNA of the CDR3: TGTGCCAGCAGCCCCAGGGGGCCTTACGAGCAGTACTTC. Translating it yields CASSPRGPYEQYF.

The chain couples TRBV20-1 to TRBJ1-5; D perhaps matches TRBD1 (5 bases). This CDR3 comprises 15 residues. Trimming pared 2 bases from V and 4 bases from J, leaving 15 bases between. Germline CDR1 reads DFQATT; CDR2 reads SNEGSKA (reference sequence). The CDR3 loop reads CSARRRVGGNQPQHF. CDR3 nucleotides: TGCAGTGCTAGACGCAGGGTCGGAGGGAATCAGCCCCAGCATTTT.

The chain combines TRBV14 with TRBJ2-1; D is possibly TRBD1 (6 bases). The germline gives CDR1 SGHDN, CDR2 FVKESK. This CDR3 has 15 residues. V was trimmed by 4 bases and J by 8 bases, leaving 18 bases between them. CDR3 residues: CASSLQGRGRDEQFF. The CDR3 DNA sequence: TGTGCCAGCAGCCTACAGGGAAGAGGTAGGGATGAGCAGTTCTTC.

This clonotype was observed many times. The chain recombines TRBV10-3 with TRBJ1-5, with 8 positions matching TRBD1. Germline-derived CDR1 and CDR2 are ENHRY and SYGVKD. V trimming: 5 bases; J trimming: 3 bases; junction bases outside the gene matches: 6. The CDR3 covers 15 residues. CDR3 DNA sequence: TGTGCCATCAGTCCCGGACAGGGAAACAATCAGCCCCAGCATTTT. This sequence encodes CAISPGQGNNQPQHF.

V is TRBV15 and J is TRBJ2-2, with D unclear. The CDR3 loop spans 12 amino acids. Germline-derived CDR1 and CDR2 are LNHNV and YYDKDF (reference sequence). Trimming left V 0 bases short and J 6 bases short, with 2 bases between. CDR3 sequence (DNA): TGTGCCACCAGCAGAGATCCCGGGGAGCTGTTTTTT. Residues: CATSRDPGELFF.

This clonotype was found many times. This sequence joins TRBV5-6 and TRBJ2-7; either TRBD1 or TRBD2 may supply D (5 bases each). CDR1 SGHDT and CDR2 YYEEEE come from the germline V gene. This CDR3 has 12 residues. V was shortened by 3 bases and J by 6 bases, with 10 bases between the two germline ends. CDR3 in DNA: TGTGCCAGCAGCTGGGGGACCAGCGAGCAGTACTTC. It translates to CASSWGTSEQYF.

V gene TRBV11-1 combines with J gene TRBJ2-7, with unresolved D. Deletions cut 3 bases from V and 0 bases from J, with 15 bases between. Germline V lookup: CDR1 SGHAT, CDR2 FQDESV (reference sequence). CDR3 length: 16 residues. CDR3 DNA sequence: TGTGCCAGCAGCTTGTTCGTCGCAACCCACTCCTACGAGCAGTACTTC. Its protein product is CASSLFVATHSYEQYF.

V is TRBV9 and J is TRBJ1-1, with a possible D match to TRBD1 (6 bases). The germline V gene has CDR1 SGDLS and CDR2 YYNGEE. V was cut by 3 bases and J by 11 bases, with 17 bases left in between. CDR3 length equals 13 residues. CDR3 loop: CASSEPGAAGAFF. The CDR3 DNA is TGTGCCAGCAGCGAACCGGGGGCAGCCGGCGCTTTCTTT.

This clonotype was counted ten times or more. This chain connects TRBV5-6 to TRBJ2-3; 14 bases fit TRBD2. CDR1 is SGHDT and CDR2 is YYEEEE in the germline V gene. Germline trimming cut 6 bases from V and 4 bases from J; bases unmatched to any gene: 4. This CDR3 has 15 residues. The CDR3 DNA follows: TGTGCCAGCACCCAGACTAGCGGGGGGGCAGATACGCAGTATTTT. Its protein product is CASTQTSGGADTQYF.

V usage is TRBV2 and J usage is TRBJ1-1; TRBD1 might be the D (5 bases). The CDR3 is made up of 12 amino acids. With 6 bases removed from V and 6 bases from J, the gap between germline ends came to 11 bases. The V gene's germline CDR1 is SNHLY and CDR2 FYNNEI. CDR3 protein: CASSRGGSEAFF. As DNA, the CDR3 is TGTGCCAGCAGCCGCGGGGGGTCTGAAGCTTTCTTT.

The V gene is TRBV12-3 or TRBV12-4, the J gene TRBJ1-2, with a tentative D call TRBD1 (5 bases). The CDR3 covers 14 residues. The V and J ends lost 3 bases and 3 bases respectively, with 11 bases between them. The CDR3 bases are TGTGCCAGCAGTTTGTGGGGAGGGGACTATGGCTACACCTTC. Protein sequence: CASSLWGGDYGYTF.

The sample holds many counts of this clonotype. The rearrangement joins TRBV5-4 to TRBJ1-1; D not resolved. Germline CDR1 and CDR2: SGHNT and YYREEE (reference sequence). The CDR3 length is 12 residues. The V end was cut by 5 bases, the J end by 4 bases, with 9 bases between. The CDR3 nucleotides read TGTGCCAGCAGAGGGCCGGGCACTGAAGCTTTCTTT. This gives the protein CASRGPGTEAFF.

The sample holds many counts of this clonotype. V is TRBV9 and J is TRBJ2-2; 13 bases match TRBD2. This CDR3 contains 18 residues. Germline CDR1 is SGDLS and CDR2 is YYNGEE. The ends lost 3 bases at V and 2 bases at J; junction bases unmatched: 7. In DNA, the CDR3 is TGTGCCAGCAGCGCCGGACTAGCGGGGGCCTTCAACACCGGGGAGCTGTTTTTT. Its protein is CASSAGLAGAFNTGELFF.

This clonotype was counted ten times or more. CDR3 residues: CATRNREGGELFF. The CDR3 coding sequence is TGTGCCACCAGAAACAGGGAAGGCGGGGAGCTGTTTTTT. The chain is built from TRBV24-1 and TRBJ2-2, with a possible D match to TRBD1 (6 bases). Trimming removed 7 bases at V and 7 bases at J, with 12 bases between. The CDR3 has 13 residues. Germline-derived CDR1 and CDR2 are KGHDR and SFDVKD.